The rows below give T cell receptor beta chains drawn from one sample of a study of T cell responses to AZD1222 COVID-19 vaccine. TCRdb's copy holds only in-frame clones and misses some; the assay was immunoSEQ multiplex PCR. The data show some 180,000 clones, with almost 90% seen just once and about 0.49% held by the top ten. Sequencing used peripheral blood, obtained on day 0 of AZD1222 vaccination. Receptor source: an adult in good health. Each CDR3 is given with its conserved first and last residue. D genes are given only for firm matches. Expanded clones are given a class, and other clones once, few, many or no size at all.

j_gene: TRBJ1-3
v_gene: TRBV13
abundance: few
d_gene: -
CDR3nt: TGTGCCAGCAGCTCAGGCCCTGGAAACACCATATATTTT
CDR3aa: CASSSGPGNTIYF

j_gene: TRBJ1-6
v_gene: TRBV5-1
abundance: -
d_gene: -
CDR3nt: TGCGCCAGCAGCCCACGAGGGTATAATTCACCCCTCCACTTT
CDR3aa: CASSPRGYNSPLHF

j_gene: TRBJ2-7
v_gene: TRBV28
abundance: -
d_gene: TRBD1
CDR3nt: TGTGCCAGCAGTGCGACAGGGGTGGCCTACGAGCAGTACTTC
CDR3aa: CASSATGVAYEQYF

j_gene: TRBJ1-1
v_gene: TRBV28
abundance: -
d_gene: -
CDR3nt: TGTGCCAGCACTATGGGGGGAGCGAACACTGAAGCTTTCTTT
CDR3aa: CASTMGGANTEAFF

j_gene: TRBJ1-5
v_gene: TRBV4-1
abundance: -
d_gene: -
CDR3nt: TGCGCCAGCAGCCCCCACGCGGGGGGAGATCAGCCCCAGCATTTT
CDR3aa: CASSPHAGGDQPQHF

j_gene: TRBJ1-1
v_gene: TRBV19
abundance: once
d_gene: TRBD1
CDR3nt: TGTGCCAGTAGCCACGGGACAGGGAAGACTGAAGCTTTCTTT
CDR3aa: CASSHGTGKTEAFF

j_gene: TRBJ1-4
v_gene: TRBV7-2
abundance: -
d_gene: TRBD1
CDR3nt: TGTGCCAGCAGACTGGACAGGATTAATGAAAAACTGTTTTTT
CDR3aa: CASRLDRINEKLFF

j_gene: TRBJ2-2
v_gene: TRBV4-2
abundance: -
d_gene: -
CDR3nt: TGTGCCAGCAGCCAAGATGGCAACCGGGGCCTCACCGGGGAGCTGTTTTTT
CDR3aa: CASSQDGNRGLTGELFF

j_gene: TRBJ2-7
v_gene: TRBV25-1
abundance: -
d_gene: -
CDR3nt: TGTGCCAGCAGCGTGACCGGGGGCCACGAGCAGTACTTC
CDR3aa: CASSVTGGHEQYF

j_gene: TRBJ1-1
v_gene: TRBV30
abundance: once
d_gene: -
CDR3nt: TGTGCCTGGAGTATGGGAGGGCTCCGGGGGAACACTGAAGCTTTCTTT
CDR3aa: CAWSMGGLRGNTEAFF

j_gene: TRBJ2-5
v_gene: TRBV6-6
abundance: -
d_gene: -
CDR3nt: TGTGCCAGCAGCAGAGGGGGGGCGGAGACCCAGTACTTC
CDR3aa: CASSRGGAETQYF

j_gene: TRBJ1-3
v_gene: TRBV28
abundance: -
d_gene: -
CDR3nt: TGTGCCAGCGGGACAAGTGGAAACACCATATATTTT
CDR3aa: CASGTSGNTIYF

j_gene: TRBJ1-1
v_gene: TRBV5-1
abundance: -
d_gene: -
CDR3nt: TGCGCCAGCAACCCCAGATTGAACACTGAAGCTTTCTTT
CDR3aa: CASNPRLNTEAFF

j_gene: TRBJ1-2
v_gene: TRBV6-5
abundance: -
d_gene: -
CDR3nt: TGTGCCAGCAGTTACGGTAGTTATGGCTACACCTTC
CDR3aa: CASSYGSYGYTF

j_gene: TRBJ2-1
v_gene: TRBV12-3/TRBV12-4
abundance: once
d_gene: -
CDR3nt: TGTGCCAGCAGCCCCAGGCATGAGCAGTTCTTC
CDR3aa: CASSPRHEQFF

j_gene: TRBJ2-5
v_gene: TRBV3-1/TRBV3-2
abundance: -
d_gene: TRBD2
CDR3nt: TGTGCCAGCAGCCAAGATGAACTAGCGGGAGACGTAAAGACCCAGTACTTC
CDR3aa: CASSQDELAGDVKTQYF

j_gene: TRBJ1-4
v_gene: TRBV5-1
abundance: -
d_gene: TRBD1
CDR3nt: TGCGCCAGCAGCCGCGGACAGGAGAATGAAAAACTGTTTTTT
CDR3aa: CASSRGQENEKLFF

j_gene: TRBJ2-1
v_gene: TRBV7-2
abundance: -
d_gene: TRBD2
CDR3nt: TGTGCCAGCAGCTCCACTAGCGGACCATACAATGAGCAGTTCTTC
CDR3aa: CASSSTSGPYNEQFF

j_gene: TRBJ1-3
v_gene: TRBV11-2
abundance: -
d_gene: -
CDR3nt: TGTGCCAGCAGCTTAGGGGCAGGGAGAAACACCATATATTTT
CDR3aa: CASSLGAGRNTIYF

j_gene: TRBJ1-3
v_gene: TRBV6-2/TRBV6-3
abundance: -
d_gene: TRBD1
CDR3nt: TGTGCCAGCAGTTTCACCGGGACAGTCTCTGGAAACACCATATATTTT
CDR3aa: CASSFTGTVSGNTIYF

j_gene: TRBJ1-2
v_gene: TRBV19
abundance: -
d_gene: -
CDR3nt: TGTGCCAGTAGTACGGGACGGACGAGTGACTATGGCTACACCTTC
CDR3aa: CASSTGRTSDYGYTF

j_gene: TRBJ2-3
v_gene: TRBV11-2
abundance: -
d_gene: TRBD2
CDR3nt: TGTGCCAGCAGCTTAGAGATAGCGGGGGCTGCAGATACGCAGTATTTT
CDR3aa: CASSLEIAGAADTQYF

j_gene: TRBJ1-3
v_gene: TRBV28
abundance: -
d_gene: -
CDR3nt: TGTGCCAGCAGTTCCCCTGTACTGGGGACAATTGGAAACACCATATATTTT
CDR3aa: CASSSPVLGTIGNTIYF

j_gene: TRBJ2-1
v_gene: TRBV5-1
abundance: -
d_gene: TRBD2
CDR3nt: TGCGCCAGCAGAACCGGGACTAGTAACAATGAGCAGTTCTTC
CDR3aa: CASRTGTSNNEQFF

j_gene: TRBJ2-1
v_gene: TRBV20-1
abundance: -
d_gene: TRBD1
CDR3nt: TGCAGTGCTGTACAGGGGAATGAGCAGTTCTTC
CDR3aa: CSAVQGNEQFF

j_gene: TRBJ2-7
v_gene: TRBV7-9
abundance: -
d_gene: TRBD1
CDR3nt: TGTGCCAGCAGCTTAGGACCCAGGGGGCAGGATTACGAGCAGTACTTC
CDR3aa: CASSLGPRGQDYEQYF

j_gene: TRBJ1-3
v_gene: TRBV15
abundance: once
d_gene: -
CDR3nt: TGTGCCACCAGCCACAAAGGGCCCGGGGGCGACTCTGGAAACACCATATATTTT
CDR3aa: CATSHKGPGGDSGNTIYF

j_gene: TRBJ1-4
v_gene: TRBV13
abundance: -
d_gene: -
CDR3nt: TGTGCCAGCAGCTTAGGGGACCAGGGGCGGGAAAAACTGTTTTTT
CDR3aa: CASSLGDQGREKLFF

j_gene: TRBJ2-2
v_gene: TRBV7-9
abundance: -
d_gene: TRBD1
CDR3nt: TGTGCCAGCAGCTTAGCGCTAGGACAGGAGAACACCGGGGAGCTGTTTTTT
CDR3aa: CASSLALGQENTGELFF

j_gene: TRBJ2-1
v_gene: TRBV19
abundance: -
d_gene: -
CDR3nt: TGTGCCAGTAGTGGGGCTGGTTACAATGAGCAGTTCTTC
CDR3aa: CASSGAGYNEQFF

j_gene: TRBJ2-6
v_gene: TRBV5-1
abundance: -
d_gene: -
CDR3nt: TGCGCCAGCAGCTCCTATAGTCTATTACTAGGTACCTCTGGGGCCAACGTCCTGACTTTC
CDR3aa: CASSSYSLLLGTSGANVLTF

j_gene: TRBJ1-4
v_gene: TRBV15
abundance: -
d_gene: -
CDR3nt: TGTGCCACCAGCAGAGATAGGGCGGGCGGCGAAAAACTGTTTTTT
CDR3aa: CATSRDRAGGEKLFF

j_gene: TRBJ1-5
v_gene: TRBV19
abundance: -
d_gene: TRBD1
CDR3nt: TGTGCCAGTAATACAGGGGGAACTAGCAATCAGCCCCAGCATTTT
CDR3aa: CASNTGGTSNQPQHF

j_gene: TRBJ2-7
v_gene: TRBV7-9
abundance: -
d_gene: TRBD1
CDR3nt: TGTGCCAGCAGCTCAACAGGGGGCATCTGGTACGAGCAGTACTTC
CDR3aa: CASSSTGGIWYEQYF

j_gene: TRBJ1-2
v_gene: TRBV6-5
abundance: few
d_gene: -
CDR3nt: TGTGCCAGCAGTTACTCGGGGCAGGGTCAGGGCTACACCTTC
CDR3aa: CASSYSGQGQGYTF

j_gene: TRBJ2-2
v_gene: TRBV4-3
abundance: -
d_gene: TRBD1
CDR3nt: TGCGCCAGCAGCCCCCTGGACAGGGGAGAAACCGGGGAGCTGTTTTTT
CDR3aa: CASSPLDRGETGELFF

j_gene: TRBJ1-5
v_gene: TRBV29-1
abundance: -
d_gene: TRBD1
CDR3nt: TGCAGCGCCCGGGACAGCTACAATCAGCCCCAGCATTTT
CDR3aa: CSARDSYNQPQHF

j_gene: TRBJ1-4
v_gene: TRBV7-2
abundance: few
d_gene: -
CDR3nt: TGTGCCAGCAGCTTTGGAGGGGGGGTTGAAAAACTGTTTTTT
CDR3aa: CASSFGGGVEKLFF